One and the same sample provided the 18 T cell receptor beta chains below, sequenced in a study of T-cell reconstitution after alpha-beta-depleted transplantation in children. A library of TCRbeta sequences, prepared with unique molecular identifiers, was generated. One entry per CDR3 protein, called by TCRdb with MiXCR from the PCR reads. The table records over 550,000 distinct CDR3 sequences, 10% of them present only once. The sequencing used PBMCs from the stem cell graft donor, collected from the stem cell graft. The source is a human donor who donated a stem cell graft to a child with acute myeloid leukemia.

Only a few counts were recorded for this clonotype. The chain is built from TRBV20-1 and TRBJ2-1; 7 positions agree with TRBD2. Germline V gene sequence: CDR1 DFQATT, CDR2 SNEGSKA (reference sequence). CDR3 length equals 16 residues. V was clipped by 1 base and J by 0 bases; unmatched bases: 6. CDR3 bases: TGCAGTGCTAGAGTACCAAGCGGGACCTCCTACAATGAGCAGTTCTTC. The encoded protein is CSARVPSGTSYNEQFF.

This clonotype was counted at least ten times. The chain carries TRBV29-1 and TRBJ1-4, with TRBD1 matching over 9 bases. The V gene end was trimmed by 7 bases and the J gene end by 7 bases; junction bases not matched to a gene: 7. The CDR3 covers 13 residues. Germline values: CDR1 SQVTM, CDR2 ANQGSEA. CDR3 residues: CSALQGAGEKLFF. The CDR3 DNA is TGCAGCGCCCTACAGGGGGCGGGTGAAAAACTGTTTTTT.

This clonotype was seen only a few times. The V gene is TRBV5-1, the J gene TRBJ2-5; D gene ambiguous. The CDR3 spans 14 residues. Germline V gene sequence: CDR1 SGHRS, CDR2 YFSETQ. Trimming stripped 4 bases from V and 5 bases from J, with 15 bases between. The CDR3 region has the DNA TGCGCCAGCAGCCCGGATGAGTTGCGTGAGACCCAGTACTTC. The encoded protein is CASSPDELRETQYF.

At least ten counts were recorded for this clonotype. V usage is TRBV20-1 and J usage is TRBJ2-7, with 11 bases lining up with TRBD2. The CDR3 runs 14 residues. Per the germline V gene, CDR1 is DFQATT and CDR2 is SNEGSKA (reference sequence). With V trimmed by 5 bases and J by 3 bases, 6 bases remained unmatched. The CDR3: CSALPGTSGYEQYF. The CDR3 DNA reads as TGCAGTGCTCTACCTGGGACTAGCGGCTACGAGCAGTACTTC.

This clonotype has a handful of counts. The J gene is TRBJ1-5, the V gene TRBV11-2; D is unresolved. Germline assignment: CDR1 SGHAT and CDR2 FQNNGV. V gave up 0 bases and J gave up 2 bases, with 14 bases separating them. The CDR3 extends over 17 amino acids. The CDR3 reads CASSLEQPGRGNQPQHF. In nucleotides, the CDR3 is TGTGCCAGCAGCTTAGAACAGCCTGGGAGGGGCAATCAGCCCCAGCATTTT.

This clonotype appeared many times. The rearrangement links TRBV12-3 or TRBV12-4 to TRBJ2-3, with D possibly matching TRBD2 (6 bases). Trimming took off 1 base at V and 5 bases at J, with 10 bases between the two ends. The CDR3 runs to 14 residues. Here the CDR3 DNA reads TGTGCCAGCAGTTTAGGGGGACTTCTAGATACGCAGTATTTT. Translated: CASSLGGLLDTQYF.

This clonotype has just a few counts. The chain recombines TRBV5-1 with TRBJ2-2; no definite D call. The germline V gene encodes CDR1 SGHRS and CDR2 YFSETQ. V was shortened by 0 bases and J by 4 bases, with 7 bases between the two germline ends. CDR3 length equals 14 residues. In nucleotides, the CDR3 is TGCGCCAGCAGCTTGGTTCGGCTCACCGGGGAGCTGTTTTTT. The encoded protein is CASSLVRLTGELFF.

This clonotype was counted at least ten times. CDR3 DNA sequence: TGTGCCAGCAGTCCGTGGGACGGACGGACTTACGAGCAGTACTTC. It specifies CASSPWDGRTYEQYF. The chain carries TRBV28 and TRBJ2-7, with D perhaps being TRBD1 or TRBD2 (5 bases each). This CDR3 spans 15 amino acids. V was cut by 5 bases and J by 4 bases, with 18 bases left in between. CDR1 and CDR2 from the germline V gene are MDHEN and SYDVKM.

In its sample, this clonotype was seen a few times. The rearrangement uses TRBV3-1 and TRBJ2-3; TRBD1 might be the D (5 bases). The CDR3 sequence is 14 residues long. V shed 1 base and J shed 4 bases, with 9 bases lying between them. Germline V CDR1 and CDR2: LGHDT, YNNKEL (reference sequence). The CDR3 region has the DNA TGTGCCAGCAGCCAAGCAGGGATCGCAGATACGCAGTATTTT. Its translation is CASSQAGIADTQYF.

This clonotype was found once. An end of the junction does not agree with germline; a read error may underlie this. The J gene is TRBJ2-7, the V gene TRBV6-2 or TRBV6-3; D is ambiguous. Germline V gene sequence: CDR1 MNHEY, CDR2 SVGEGT. This CDR3 has 14 residues. CDR3 loop: CASIKNPSTEEQCF. In nucleotides, the CDR3 is TGTGCCAGCATCAAGAACCCCTCCACGGAAGAGCAGTGCTTC.

The chain uses TRBV29-1 and TRBJ1-1; a possible D gene is TRBD1 (5 bases). This CDR3 comprises 13 residues. Per germline, CDR1 SQVTM and CDR2 ANQGSEA. The germline V and J ends were trimmed by 5 bases and 8 bases, with 18 bases remaining between them. The CDR3 region is CSVHMRLGPEAFF. CDR3 sequence (DNA): TGCAGCGTTCATATGCGGCTGGGGCCCGAAGCTTTCTTT. Complete variable domain (other parts from reference TRBV29-1 and TRBJ1-1): SAVISQKPSRDICQRGTSLTIQCQVDSQVTMMFWYRQQPGQSLTLIATANQGSEATYESGFVIDKFPISRPNLTFSTLTVSNMSPEDSSIYLCSVHMRLGPEAFFGQGTRLTVV.

In this sample, this clonotype turned up a few times. The rearrangement joins TRBV20-1 to TRBJ1-2; the match to TRBD1 covers 9 bases. The ends lost 7 bases at V and 8 bases at J; junction bases unmatched: 5. This CDR3 spans 11 amino acids. CDR1 and CDR2 from the germline V gene are DFQATT and SNEGSKA (reference sequence). CDR3 DNA sequence: TGCAGTGTTCCGACAGGGGGAGGCTACACCTTC. Translation: CSVPTGGGYTF.

This clonotype was picked up many times. The V call is TRBV10-3, the J call TRBJ1-1; the D gene is possibly TRBD1 (5 bases). V gave up 7 bases and J gave up 0 bases, with 15 bases separating them. CDR1 ENHRY and CDR2 SYGVKD come from the germline V gene. CDR3 size: 15 residues. CDR3 nucleotide sequence: TGTGCCATCACCAAGGACGGAGGGGTGAACACTGAAGCTTTCTTT. This codes for CAITKDGGVNTEAFF.

This clonotype occurred many times. V and J are TRBV29-1 and TRBJ1-1, with 7 bases fitting TRBD1. From germline, CDR1 is SQVTM and CDR2 ANQGSEA. V was clipped by 4 bases and J by 1 base; unmatched bases: 12. The CDR3 extends over 16 amino acids. CDR3: CSVGTSWTGGNTEAFF. The CDR3 DNA follows: TGCAGCGTTGGGACGAGCTGGACAGGAGGGAACACTGAAGCTTTCTTT.

In this sample, this clonotype turned up many times. The rearrangement links TRBV15 to TRBJ2-2; D remains ambiguous. Germline V gives CDR1 LNHNV, CDR2 YYDKDF (reference sequence). The CDR3 spans 15 residues. V was cut by 2 bases and J by 1 base, with 8 bases left in between. DNA for the CDR3: TGTGCCACCAGCAGATTGGGCCTGAACACCGGGGAGCTGTTTTTT. This codes for CATSRLGLNTGELFF. The variable domain in full, completed from reference TRBV15 and TRBJ2-2, reads DAMVIQNPRYQVTQFGKPVTLSCSQTLNHNVMYWYQQKSSQAPKLLFHYYDKDFNNEADTPDNFQSRRPNTSFCFLDIRSPGLGDTAMYLCATSRLGLNTGELFFGEGSRLTVL.

There are a few counts of this clonotype. The chain recombines TRBV13 with TRBJ2-1, with D unclear. Germline CDR1 reads PRHDT; CDR2 reads FYEKMQ (reference sequence). The CDR3 is made up of 13 amino acids. Trimming took off 5 bases at V and 8 bases at J, with 13 bases between the two ends. In DNA form, the CDR3 reads TGTGCCAGCAGCCTCGGTCAAGTCGATGAGCAGTTCTTC. Protein product: CASSLGQVDEQFF.

This clonotype was seen at least ten times. The chain has TRBV29-1 and TRBJ2-5; D might be TRBD2 (6 bases). The CDR3 totals 13 residues. Germline CDR1 SQVTM, CDR2 ANQGSEA. V lost 1 base and J 0 bases, leaving 6 bases between the germline ends. CDR3 in DNA: TGCAGCGTTGAAGGACTAGACCAAGAGACCCAGTACTTC. Translating it yields CSVEGLDQETQYF.

V gene TRBV4-3 combines with J gene TRBJ1-2; D is uncertain. V was shortened by 0 bases and J by 4 bases, with 12 bases between the two germline ends. CDR3 length: 15 amino acids. Per germline, CDR1 LGHNA and CDR2 YSLEER. CDR3 nucleotide sequence: TGCGCCAGCAGCCAAGAAGCGGGCGGCCCCTATGGCTACACCTTC. Protein product: CASSQEAGGPYGYTF.